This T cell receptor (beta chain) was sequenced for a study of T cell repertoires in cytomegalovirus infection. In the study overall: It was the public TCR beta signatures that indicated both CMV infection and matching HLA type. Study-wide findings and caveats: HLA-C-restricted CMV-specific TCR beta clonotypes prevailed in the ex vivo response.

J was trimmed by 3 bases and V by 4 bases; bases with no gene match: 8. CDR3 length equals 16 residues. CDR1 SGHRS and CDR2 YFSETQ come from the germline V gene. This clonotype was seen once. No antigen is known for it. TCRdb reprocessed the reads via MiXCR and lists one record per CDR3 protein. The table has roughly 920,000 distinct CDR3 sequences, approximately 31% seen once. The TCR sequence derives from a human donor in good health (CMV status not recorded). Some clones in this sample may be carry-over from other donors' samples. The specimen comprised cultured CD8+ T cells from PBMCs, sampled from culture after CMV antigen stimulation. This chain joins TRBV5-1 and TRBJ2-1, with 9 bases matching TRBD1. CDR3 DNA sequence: TGCGCCAGCAGCCCTCGACAGGGGGAGGACTACAATGAGCAGTTCTTC. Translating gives CASSPRQGEDYNEQFF.